The T cell receptor (beta chain) described here comes from a study of response to subunit inactivated influenza vaccine. The V gene's germline CDR1 is SGHRS and CDR2 YFSETQ. This CDR3 contains 15 residues. V was pared by 4 bases and J by 2 bases, with 8 bases of the junction left unmatched. TCRdb passed the RT-PCR reads through MiXCR, listing each CDR3 protein once. The sample contains about 540,000 distinct CDR3 sequences, less than 25% of which appear only once. These data also featured in a second study, about T cells expressing NK-cell markers. In that study: Scientists made TCR beta cDNA using 5'RACE template switching with UMIs. Sequencing covered eight donors, seven HCMV-seropositive and one seronegative. Dominant NKG2C+ clonotypes accounted for roughly 1.0-8% of CD8+ T cells in more than five donors.

This specimen consisted of CD4+ T cells sorted from PBMCs, obtained roughly 12 days after vaccination. The rearrangement uses TRBV5-1 and TRBJ1-2; TRBD1 aligns across 7 bases. This TCR was recovered from a middle-aged man who received an inactivated influenza vaccine. The chain's CDR3 is CASSLSPTGNYGYTF. In nucleotides, the CDR3 is TGCGCCAGCAGCCTGAGTCCGACAGGGAACTATGGCTACACCTTC. The full variable domain, its missing parts supplied by reference TRBV5-1 and TRBJ1-2, is KAGVTQTPRYLIKTRGQQVTLSCSPISGHRSVSWYQQTPGQGLQFLFEYFSETQRNKGNFPGRFSGRQFSNSRSEMNVSTLELGDSALYLCASSLSPTGNYGYTFGSGTRLTVV.